This TCR beta chain came from a study of CD8 T cells in ankylosing spondylitis. As for this clonotype: Its cognate antigen is unknown.

Library preparation for TCR beta used quantitative 5'-RACE with molecular barcodes. TCRdb re-called the 5' RACE reads through MiXCR, storing one row per CDR3 protein. The table shows 700,000 to 850,000 distinct CDR3 sequences, with approximately 12% occurring only once. The CDR3 runs to 13 residues. Per the germline V gene, CDR1 is MNHEY and CDR2 is SMNVEV (reference sequence). Trimming cost V 11 bases and J 6 bases; bases outside gene matches: 8. Findings and limits, study-wide: Some of the motif variants had earlier been found in reactive arthritis patients' fluid and blood. Reportedly, disease-linked clones are significantly enriched in ankylosing spondylitis patients' matched synovial fluid. Ankylosing spondylitis blood seemed to carry a telltale TCR beta motif made of about 8 highly homologous variants.

Sequenced sample: blood, either unsorted or a sorted T cell fraction (not recorded which). V is TRBV27 and J is TRBJ2-2, with 8 bases fitting TRBD1. This sequence was found in a male donor with ankylosing spondylitis. CDR3 residues: CAARTGSSGELFF. In nucleotides, the CDR3 is TGTGCCGCAAGGACAGGGTCTTCCGGGGAGCTGTTTTTT.